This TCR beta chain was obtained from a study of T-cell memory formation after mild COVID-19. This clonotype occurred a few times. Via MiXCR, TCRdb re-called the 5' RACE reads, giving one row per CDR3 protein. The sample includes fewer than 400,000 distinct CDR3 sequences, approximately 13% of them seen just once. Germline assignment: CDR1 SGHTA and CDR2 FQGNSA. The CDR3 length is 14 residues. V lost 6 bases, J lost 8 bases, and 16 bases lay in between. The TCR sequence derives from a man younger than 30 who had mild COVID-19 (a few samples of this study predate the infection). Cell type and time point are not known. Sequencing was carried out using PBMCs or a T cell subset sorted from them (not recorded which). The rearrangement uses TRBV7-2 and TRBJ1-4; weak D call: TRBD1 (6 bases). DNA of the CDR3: TGTGCCAGCAGTTGGGGGGCACGATACGAAAAACTGTTTTTT. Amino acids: CASSWGARYEKLFF.